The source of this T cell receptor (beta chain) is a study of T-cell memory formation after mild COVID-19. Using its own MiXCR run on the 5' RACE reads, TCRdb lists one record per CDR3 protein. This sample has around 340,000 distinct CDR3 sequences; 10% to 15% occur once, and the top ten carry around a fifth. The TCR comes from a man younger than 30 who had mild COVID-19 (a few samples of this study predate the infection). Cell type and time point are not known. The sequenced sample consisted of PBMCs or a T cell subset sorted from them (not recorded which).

The CDR3 here is CASSPGTLSYNEQFF. The CDR3 DNA sequence: TGTGCCAGCAGCCCGGGGACACTCTCCTACAATGAGCAGTTCTTC. The rearrangement joins TRBV5-5 to TRBJ2-1, with D possibly TRBD1 on 6 matching bases. Trimming took 4 bases from V and 0 from J, leaving 11 bases between them. The CDR3 is made up of 15 amino acids. Germline V lookup: CDR1 SGHKS, CDR2 YYEKEE (reference sequence).